This T cell receptor (beta chain) was sequenced in a study of cytomegalovirus exposure and HLA in healthy donors. Study-level points and caveats: Some TCR beta chains (roughly 160 of them) were listed as cytomegalovirus-associated. Likely technical artifact: a cluster of highly shared sequence variants.

PCR amplification relied on 60 Vbeta primers (plus 13 Jbeta primers). Original methodology: Roughly 11 million of the approximately 80 million unique TCR beta chains counted in a later analysis were shared. TCRdb keeps only in-frame clones here, not all; method: immunoSEQ multiplex PCR. That table supplies the V and J calls and clone size; D and trimming were determined from the DNA. This table lists around 80,000 clones. Concerning this clone itself: Its specificity is unknown.

J was trimmed by 2 bases and V by 6 bases; bases with no gene match: 6. Germline CDR1 reads MNHNS; CDR2 reads SASEGT. This CDR3 has 14 residues. Healthy donors of bone marrow made up the group. The receptor comes from a man in his forties in good health and CMV-seronegative. Specimen: PBMCs. This chain joins TRBV6-1 and TRBJ2-5; 7 bases match TRBD1. CDR3 sequence reads: CASSNRGLQETQYF. The CDR3 coding sequence is TGTGCCAGCAGCAACAGGGGCCTACAAGAGACCCAGTACTTC.